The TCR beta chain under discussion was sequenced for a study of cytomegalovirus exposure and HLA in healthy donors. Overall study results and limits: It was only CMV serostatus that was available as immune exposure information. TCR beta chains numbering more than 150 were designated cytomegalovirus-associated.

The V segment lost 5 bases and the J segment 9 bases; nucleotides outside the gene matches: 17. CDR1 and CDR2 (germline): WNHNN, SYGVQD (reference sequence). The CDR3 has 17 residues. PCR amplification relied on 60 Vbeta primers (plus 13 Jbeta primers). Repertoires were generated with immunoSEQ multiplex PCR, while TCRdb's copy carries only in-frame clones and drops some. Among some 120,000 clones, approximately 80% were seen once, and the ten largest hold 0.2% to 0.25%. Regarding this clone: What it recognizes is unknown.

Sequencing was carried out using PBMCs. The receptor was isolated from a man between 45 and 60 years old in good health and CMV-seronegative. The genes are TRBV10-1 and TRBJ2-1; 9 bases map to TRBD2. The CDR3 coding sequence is TGCGCCAGCAGTAAACCCCCGGCCGGTAGCGGGAGATGTGAGCAGTTCTTC. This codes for CASSKPPAGSGRCEQFF.